The clone carrying this T cell receptor beta chain was recorded once. The data were obtained in a study of blood T cell repertoires in COVID-19. This CDR3 is 15 amino acids long. Germline V gene data show CDR1 as SEHNR and CDR2 as FQNEAQ (reference sequence). The J segment lost 8 bases and the V segment lost 3 bases, leaving 7 bases of the junction unmatched. Assay: immunoSEQ multiplex PCR; the TCRdb copy retains only in-frame clones and omits some. The repertoire holds 300,000 or so clones, more than 70% seen once, with 6.4% in the top ten. Material for sequencing was peripheral blood. V is TRBV7-9 and J is TRBJ1-4; 9 nucleotides agree with TRBD1. This receptor was obtained from a man between 18 and 35 years old who had recovered from COVID-19. CDR3 amino acids: CASSFPTGGREKLFF. CDR3 nucleotides: TGTGCCAGCAGCTTCCCGACAGGGGGTAGAGAAAAACTGTTTTTT.